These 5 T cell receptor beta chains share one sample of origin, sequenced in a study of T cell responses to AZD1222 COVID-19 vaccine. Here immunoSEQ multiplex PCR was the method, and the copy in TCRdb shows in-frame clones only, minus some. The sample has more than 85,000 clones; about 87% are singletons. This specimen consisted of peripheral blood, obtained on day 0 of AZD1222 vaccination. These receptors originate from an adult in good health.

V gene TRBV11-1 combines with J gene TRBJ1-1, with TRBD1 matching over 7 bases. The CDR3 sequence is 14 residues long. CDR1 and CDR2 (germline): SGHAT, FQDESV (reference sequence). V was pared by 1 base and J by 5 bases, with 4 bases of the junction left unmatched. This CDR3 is CASSLESGGTEAFF. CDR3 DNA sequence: TGTGCCAGCAGCTTAGAATCAGGGGGGACTGAAGCTTTCTTT.

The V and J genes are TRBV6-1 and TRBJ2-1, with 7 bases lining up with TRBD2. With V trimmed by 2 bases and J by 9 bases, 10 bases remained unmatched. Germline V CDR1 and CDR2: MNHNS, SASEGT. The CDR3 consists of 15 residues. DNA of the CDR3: TGTGCCAGCAGTGAACCTGCGGGAGTACATGGTGAGCAGTTCTTC. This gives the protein CASSEPAGVHGEQFF.

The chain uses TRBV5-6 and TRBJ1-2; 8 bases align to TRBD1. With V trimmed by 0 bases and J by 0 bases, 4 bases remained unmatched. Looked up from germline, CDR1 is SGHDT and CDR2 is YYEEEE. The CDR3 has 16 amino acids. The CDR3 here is CASSLGLQGANYGYTF. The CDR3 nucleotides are TGTGCCAGCAGCTTGGGTCTACAGGGGGCTAACTATGGCTACACCTTC.

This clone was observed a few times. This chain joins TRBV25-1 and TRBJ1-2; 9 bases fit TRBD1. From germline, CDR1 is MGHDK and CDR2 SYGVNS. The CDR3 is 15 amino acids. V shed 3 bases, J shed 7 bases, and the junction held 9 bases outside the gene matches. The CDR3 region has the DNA TGTGCCAGCAGTGACTTGGACAGGGGCGATACTGGCTACACCTTC. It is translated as CASSDLDRGDTGYTF.

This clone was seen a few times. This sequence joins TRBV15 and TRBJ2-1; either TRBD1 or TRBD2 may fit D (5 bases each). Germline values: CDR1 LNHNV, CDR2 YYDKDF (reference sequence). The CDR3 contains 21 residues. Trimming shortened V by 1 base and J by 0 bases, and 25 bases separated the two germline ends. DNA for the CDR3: TGTGCCACCAGCAGAGTGGCGAGAGGGGTAAGATCTCTCAGCTCCTACAATGAGCAGTTCTTC. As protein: CATSRVARGVRSLSSYNEQFF.